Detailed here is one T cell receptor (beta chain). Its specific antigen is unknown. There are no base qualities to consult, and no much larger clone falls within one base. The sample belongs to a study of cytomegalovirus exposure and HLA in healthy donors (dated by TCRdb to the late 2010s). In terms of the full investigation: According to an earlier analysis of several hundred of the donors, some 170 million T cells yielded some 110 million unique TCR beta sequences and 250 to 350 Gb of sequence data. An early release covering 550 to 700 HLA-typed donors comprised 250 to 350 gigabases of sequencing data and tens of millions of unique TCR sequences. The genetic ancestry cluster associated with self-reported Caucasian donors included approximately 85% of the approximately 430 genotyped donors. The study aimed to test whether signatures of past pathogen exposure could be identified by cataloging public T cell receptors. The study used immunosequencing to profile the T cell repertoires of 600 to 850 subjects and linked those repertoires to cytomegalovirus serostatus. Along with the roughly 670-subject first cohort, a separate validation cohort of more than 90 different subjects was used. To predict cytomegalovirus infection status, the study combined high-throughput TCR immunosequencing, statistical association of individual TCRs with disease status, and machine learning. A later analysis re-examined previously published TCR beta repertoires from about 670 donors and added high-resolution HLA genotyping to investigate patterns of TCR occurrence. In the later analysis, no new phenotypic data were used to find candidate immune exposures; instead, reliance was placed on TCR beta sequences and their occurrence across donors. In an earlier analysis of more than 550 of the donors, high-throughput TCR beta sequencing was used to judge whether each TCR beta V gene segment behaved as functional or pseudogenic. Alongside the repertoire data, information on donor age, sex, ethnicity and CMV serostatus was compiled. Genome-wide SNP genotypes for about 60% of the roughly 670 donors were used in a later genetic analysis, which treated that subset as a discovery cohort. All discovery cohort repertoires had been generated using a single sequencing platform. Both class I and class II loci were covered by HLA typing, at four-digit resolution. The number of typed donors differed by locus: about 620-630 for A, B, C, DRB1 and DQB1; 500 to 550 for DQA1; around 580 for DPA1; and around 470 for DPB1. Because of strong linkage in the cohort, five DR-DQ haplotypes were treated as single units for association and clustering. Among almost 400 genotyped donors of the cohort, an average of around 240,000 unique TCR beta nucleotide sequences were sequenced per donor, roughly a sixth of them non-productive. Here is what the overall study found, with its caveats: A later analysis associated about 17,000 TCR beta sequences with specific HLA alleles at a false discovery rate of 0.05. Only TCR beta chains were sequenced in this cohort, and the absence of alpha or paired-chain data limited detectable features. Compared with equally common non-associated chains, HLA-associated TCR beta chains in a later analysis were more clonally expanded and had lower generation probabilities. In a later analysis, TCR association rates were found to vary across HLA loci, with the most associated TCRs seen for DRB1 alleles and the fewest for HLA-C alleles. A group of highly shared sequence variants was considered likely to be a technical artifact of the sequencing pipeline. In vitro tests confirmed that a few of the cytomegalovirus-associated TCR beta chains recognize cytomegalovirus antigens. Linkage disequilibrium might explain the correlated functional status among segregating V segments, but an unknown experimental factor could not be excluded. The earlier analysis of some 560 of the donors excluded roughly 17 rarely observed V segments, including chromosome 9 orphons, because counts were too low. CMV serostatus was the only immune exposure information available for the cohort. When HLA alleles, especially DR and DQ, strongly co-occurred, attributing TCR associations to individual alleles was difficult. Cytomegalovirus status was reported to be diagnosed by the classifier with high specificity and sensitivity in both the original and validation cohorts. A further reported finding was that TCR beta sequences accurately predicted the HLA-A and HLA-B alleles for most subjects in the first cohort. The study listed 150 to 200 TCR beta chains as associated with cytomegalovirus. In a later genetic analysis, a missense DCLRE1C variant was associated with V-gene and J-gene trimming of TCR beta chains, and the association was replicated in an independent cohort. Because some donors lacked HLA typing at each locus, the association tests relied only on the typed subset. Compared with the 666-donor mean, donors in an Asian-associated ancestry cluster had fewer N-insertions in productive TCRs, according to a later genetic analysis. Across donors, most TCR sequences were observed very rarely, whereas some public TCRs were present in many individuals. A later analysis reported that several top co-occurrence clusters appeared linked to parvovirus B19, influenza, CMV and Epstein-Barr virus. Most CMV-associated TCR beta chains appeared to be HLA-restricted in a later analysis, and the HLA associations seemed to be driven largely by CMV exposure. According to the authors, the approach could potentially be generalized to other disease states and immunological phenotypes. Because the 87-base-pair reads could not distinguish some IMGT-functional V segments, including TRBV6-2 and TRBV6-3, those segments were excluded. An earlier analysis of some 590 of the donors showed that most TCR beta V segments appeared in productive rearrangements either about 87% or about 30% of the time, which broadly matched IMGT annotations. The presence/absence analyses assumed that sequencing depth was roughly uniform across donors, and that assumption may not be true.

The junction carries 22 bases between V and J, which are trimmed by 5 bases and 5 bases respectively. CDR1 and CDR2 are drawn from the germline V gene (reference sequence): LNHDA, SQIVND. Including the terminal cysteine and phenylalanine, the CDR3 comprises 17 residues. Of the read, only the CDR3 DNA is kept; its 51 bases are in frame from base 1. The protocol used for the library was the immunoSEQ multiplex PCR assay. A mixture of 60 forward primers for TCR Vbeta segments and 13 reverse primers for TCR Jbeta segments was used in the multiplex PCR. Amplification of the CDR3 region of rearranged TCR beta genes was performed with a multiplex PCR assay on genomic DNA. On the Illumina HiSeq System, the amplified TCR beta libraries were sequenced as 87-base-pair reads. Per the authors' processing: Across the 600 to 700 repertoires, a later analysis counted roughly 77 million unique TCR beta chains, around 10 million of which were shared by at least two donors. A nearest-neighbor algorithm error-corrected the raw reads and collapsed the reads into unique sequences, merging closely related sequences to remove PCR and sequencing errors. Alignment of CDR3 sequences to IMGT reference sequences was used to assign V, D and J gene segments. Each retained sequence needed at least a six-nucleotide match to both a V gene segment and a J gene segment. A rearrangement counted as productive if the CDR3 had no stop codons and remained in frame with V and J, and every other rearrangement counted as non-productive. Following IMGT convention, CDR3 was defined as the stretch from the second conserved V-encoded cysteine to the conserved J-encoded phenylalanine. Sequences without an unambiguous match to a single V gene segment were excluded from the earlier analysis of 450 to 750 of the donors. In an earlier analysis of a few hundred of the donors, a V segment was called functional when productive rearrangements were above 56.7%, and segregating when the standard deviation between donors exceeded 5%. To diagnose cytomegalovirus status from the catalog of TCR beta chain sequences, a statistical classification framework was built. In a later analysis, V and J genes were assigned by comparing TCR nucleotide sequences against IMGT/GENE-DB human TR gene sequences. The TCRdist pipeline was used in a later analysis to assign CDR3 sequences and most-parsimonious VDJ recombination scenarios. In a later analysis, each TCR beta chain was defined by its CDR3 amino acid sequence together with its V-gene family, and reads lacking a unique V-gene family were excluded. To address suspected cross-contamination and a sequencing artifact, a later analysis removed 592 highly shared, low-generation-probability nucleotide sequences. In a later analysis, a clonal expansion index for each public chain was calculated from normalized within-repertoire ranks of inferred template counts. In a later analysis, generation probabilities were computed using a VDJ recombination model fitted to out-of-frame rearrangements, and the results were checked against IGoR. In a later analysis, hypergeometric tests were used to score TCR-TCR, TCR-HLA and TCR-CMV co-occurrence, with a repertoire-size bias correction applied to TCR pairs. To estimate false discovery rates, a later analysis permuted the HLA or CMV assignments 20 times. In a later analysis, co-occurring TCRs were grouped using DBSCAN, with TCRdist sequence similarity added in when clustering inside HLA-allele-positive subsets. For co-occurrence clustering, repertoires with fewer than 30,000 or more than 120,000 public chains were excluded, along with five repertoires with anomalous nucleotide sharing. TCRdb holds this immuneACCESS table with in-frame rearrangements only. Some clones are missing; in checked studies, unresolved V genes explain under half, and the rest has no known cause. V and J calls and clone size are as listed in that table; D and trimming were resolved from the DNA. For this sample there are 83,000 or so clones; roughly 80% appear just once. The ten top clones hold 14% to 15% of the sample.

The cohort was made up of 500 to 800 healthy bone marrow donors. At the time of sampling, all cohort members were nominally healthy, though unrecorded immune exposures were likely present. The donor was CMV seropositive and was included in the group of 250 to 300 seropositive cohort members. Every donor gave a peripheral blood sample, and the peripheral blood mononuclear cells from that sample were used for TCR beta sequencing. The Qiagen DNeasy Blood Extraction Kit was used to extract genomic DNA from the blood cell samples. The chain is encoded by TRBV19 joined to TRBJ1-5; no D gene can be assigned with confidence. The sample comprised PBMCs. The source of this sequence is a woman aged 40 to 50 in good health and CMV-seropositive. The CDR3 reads CASSEEIILIPDQPQHF. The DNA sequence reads TGTGCCAGTAGTGAAGAGATCATCCTTATACCCGATCAGCCCCAGCATTTT.